A single sample gave rise to the 3 T cell receptor beta chains below, sequenced in a study of T cell changes during pregnancy in multiple sclerosis. Sequenced by immunoSEQ multiplex PCR; TCRdb stores in-frame clones only, minus some. The sample includes 85,000 to 100,000 clones, approximately 93% of them seen just once. The material was peripheral blood, obtained after pregnancy. These receptors were taken from a female donor with multiple sclerosis, enrolled in a pregnancy study.

V usage is TRBV29-1 and J usage is TRBJ2-7; no reliable D call. CDR1 SQVTM and CDR2 ANQGSEA come from the germline V gene. The CDR3 is 12 residues long. Deletions cut 5 bases from V and 0 bases from J, with 8 bases between. The chain's CDR3 is CSVYGGSYEQYF. The CDR3 DNA sequence: TGCAGCGTTTACGGTGGCTCCTACGAGCAGTACTTC.

The chain recombines TRBV5-6 with TRBJ2-5; 11 bases line up with TRBD2. V dropped 1 base and J dropped 5; count of bases not matched to a gene: 10. CDR1 and CDR2 (germline): SGHDT, YYEEEE. CDR3 length: 17 amino acids. For the CDR3, the DNA is TGTGCCAGCAGCTTGCTCCCGTTACTAGCGGGAGACGAGACCCAGTACTTC. Translation gives CASSLLPLLAGDETQYF. Full variable domain (missing parts from reference TRBV5-6 and TRBJ2-5): DAGVTQSPTHLIKTRGQQVTLRCSPKSGHDTVSWYQQALGQGPQFIFQYYEEEERQRGNFPDRFSGHQFPNYSSELNVNALLLGDSALYLCASSLLPLLAGDETQYFGPGTRLLVL.

The chain links TRBV2 to TRBJ2-3; 7 bases fit TRBD1. After removal of 10 bases from V and 1 base from J, the junction contained 8 bases not matched to a gene. Germline CDR1 SNHLY, CDR2 FYNNEI. CDR3 length: 14 amino acids. This CDR3 reads CATPRDRGTDTQYF. The CDR3 nucleotides read TGTGCCACCCCACGGGACAGAGGCACAGATACGCAGTATTTT.